This record covers a single T cell receptor beta chain. Its target is not known. These data are taken from a study of long-term antiretroviral therapy in people with HIV. Study-wide background: The study's earliest collections predate the 2015 immediate-ART recommendation by about a decade. Findings and caveats of the study: Regardless of time point, clones expanded before ART dominated the repertoire.

An immunoSEQ assay, version v3.0, was performed at survey level. Measured with immunoSEQ multiplex PCR; TCRdb has only the in-frame clones, and not every one. In the table there are nearly 11,000 clones, roughly four fifths of which are singletons. Trimming shortened V by 0 bases and J by 0 bases, and 11 bases separated the two germline ends. The germline V gene has CDR1 LNHNV and CDR2 YYDKDF (reference sequence). The CDR3 totals 16 residues. The genes are TRBV15 and TRBJ1-2, with D possibly TRBD1 on 5 matching bases. This TCR came from a man in his fifties or sixties with HIV. Sequences were derived from unsorted PBMCs, sampled about 7 years after starting antiretroviral therapy. The CDR3 region has the DNA TGTGCCACCAGCAGAGATTGGGGCGTAGCTAACTATGGCTACACCTTC. Translation gives CATSRDWGVANYGYTF.